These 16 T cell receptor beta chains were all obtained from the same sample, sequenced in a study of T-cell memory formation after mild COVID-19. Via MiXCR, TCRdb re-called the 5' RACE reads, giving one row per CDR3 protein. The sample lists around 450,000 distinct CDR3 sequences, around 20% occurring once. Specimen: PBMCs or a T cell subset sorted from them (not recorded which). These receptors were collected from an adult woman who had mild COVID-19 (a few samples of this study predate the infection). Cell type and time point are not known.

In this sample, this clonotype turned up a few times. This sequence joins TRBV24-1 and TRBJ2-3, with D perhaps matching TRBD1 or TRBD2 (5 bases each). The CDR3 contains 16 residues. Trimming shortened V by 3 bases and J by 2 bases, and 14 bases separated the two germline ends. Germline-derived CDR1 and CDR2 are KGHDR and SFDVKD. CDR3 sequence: CATSDLEMGDTDTQYF. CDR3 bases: TGTGCCACCAGTGATCTTGAAATGGGGGACACAGATACGCAGTATTTT.

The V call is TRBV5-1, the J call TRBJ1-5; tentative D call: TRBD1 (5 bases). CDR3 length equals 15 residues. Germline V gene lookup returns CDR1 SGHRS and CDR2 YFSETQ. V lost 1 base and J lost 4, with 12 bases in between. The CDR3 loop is CASSLTGGKNQPQHF. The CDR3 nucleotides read TGCGCCAGCAGCTTGACAGGAGGAAAAAATCAGCCCCAGCATTTT.

CDR3 sequence: CASSSRIGGTYNEQFF. The CDR3 nucleotides are TGTGCCAGCAGCTCGCGGATTGGCGGAACCTACAATGAGCAGTTCTTC. V and J are TRBV7-3 and TRBJ2-1, with D uncertain. V lost 4 bases and J lost 2, with 15 bases in between. The length of the CDR3 is 16 residues. CDR1 and CDR2 from the germline V gene are SGHTA and FQGTGA.

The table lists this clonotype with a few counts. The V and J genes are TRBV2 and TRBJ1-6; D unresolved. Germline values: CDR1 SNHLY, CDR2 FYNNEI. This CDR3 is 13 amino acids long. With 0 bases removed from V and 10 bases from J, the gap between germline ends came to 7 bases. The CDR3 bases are TGTGCCAGCAGTGAAGCCCGTTTCTCACCCCTCCACTTT. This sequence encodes CASSEARFSPLHF.

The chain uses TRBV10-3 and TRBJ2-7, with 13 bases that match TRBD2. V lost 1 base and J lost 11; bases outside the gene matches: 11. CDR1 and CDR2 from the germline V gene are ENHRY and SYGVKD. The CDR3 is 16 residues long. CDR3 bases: TGTGCCATCAGTGAGTGGGGATTCGGACTAGCGGGAGAAGAGTACTTC. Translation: CAISEWGFGLAGEEYF.

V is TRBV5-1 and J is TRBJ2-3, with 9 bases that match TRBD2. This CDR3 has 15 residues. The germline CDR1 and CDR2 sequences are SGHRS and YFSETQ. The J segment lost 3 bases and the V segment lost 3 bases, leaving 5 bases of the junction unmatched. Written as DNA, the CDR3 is TGCGCCAGCAGCTACGGACTAGCGCGGACAGATACGCAGTATTTT. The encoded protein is CASSYGLARTDTQYF. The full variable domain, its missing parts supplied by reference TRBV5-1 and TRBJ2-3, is KAGVTQTPRYLIKTRGQQVTLSCSPISGHRSVSWYQQTPGQGLQFLFEYFSETQRNKGNFPGRFSGRQFSNSRSEMNVSTLELGDSALYLCASSYGLARTDTQYFGPGTRLTVL.

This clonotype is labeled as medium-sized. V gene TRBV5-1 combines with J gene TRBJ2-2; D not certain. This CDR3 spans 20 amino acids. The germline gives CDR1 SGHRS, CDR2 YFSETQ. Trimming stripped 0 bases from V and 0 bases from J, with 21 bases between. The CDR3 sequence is CASSLVVGASTAANTGELFF. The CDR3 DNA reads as TGCGCCAGCAGCTTGGTAGTCGGCGCCTCCACGGCCGCGAACACCGGGGAGCTGTTTTTT.

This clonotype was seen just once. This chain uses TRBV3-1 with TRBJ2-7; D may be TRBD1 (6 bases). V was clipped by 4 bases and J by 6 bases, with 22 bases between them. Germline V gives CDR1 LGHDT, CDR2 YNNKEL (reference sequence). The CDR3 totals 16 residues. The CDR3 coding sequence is TGTGCCAGCAGCCCAAAGCCGGACAGTTGGGTCTCCGAGCAGTACTTC. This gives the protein CASSPKPDSWVSEQYF.

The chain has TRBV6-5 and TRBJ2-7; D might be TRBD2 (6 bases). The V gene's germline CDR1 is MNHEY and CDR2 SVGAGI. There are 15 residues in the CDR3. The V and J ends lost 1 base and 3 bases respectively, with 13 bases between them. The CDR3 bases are TGTGCCAGCAGTTACTTGGCGGGGAAGAACTACGAGCAGTACTTC. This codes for CASSYLAGKNYEQYF.

The CDR3 DNA reads TGTGCCACCAGTCCCTCGGCGGACGCGTGGACAGATACGCAGTATTTT. Encoded protein: CATSPSADAWTDTQYF. The genes are TRBV24-1 and TRBJ2-3; D uncertain. The germline CDR1 and CDR2 sequences are KGHDR and SFDVKD. Deletions cut 6 bases from V and 3 bases from J, with 18 bases between. The CDR3 covers 16 residues.

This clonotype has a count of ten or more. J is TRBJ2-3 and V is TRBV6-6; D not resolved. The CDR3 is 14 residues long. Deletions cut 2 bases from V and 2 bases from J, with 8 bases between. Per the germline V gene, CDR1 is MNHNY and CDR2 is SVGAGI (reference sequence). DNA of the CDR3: TGTGCCAGCAGTTACGGCAGAGACACAGATACGCAGTATTTT. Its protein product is CASSYGRDTDTQYF.

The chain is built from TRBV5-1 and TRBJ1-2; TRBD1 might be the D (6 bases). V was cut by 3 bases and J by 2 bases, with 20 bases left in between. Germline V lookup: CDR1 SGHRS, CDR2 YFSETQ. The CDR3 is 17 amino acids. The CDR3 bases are TGCGCCAGCAGCTCGGGACAATATGTATCAGGAAACTATGGCTACACCTTC. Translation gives CASSSGQYVSGNYGYTF. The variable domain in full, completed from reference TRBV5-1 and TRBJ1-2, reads KAGVTQTPRYLIKTRGQQVTLSCSPISGHRSVSWYQQTPGQGLQFLFEYFSETQRNKGNFPGRFSGRQFSNSRSEMNVSTLELGDSALYLCASSSGQYVSGNYGYTFGSGTRLTVV.

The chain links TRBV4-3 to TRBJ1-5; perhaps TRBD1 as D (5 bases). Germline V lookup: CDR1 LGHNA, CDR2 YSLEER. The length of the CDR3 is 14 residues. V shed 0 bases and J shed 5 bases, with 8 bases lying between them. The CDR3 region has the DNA TGCGCCAGCAGCCAAGAGTGGGGGGATCAGCCCCAGCATTTT. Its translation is CASSQEWGDQPQHF.

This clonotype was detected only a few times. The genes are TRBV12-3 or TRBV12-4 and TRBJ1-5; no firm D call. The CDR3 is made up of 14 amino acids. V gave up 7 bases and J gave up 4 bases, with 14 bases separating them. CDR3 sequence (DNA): TGTGCCAGCAAGGTTTCGGGAATTAATCAGCCCCAGCATTTT. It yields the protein CASKVSGINQPQHF.

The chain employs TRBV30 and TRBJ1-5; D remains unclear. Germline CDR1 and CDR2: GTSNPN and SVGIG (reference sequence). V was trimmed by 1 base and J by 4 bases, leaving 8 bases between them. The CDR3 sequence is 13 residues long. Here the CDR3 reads CAWSGAGNQPQHF. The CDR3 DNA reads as TGTGCCTGGAGTGGCGCGGGGAATCAGCCCCAGCATTTT. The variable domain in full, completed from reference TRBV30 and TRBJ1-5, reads SQTIHQWPATLVQPVGSPLSLECTVEGTSNPNLYWYRQAAGRGLQLLFYSVGIGQISSEVPQNLSASRPQDRQFILSSKKLLLSDSGFYLCAWSGAGNQPQHFGDGTRLSIL.

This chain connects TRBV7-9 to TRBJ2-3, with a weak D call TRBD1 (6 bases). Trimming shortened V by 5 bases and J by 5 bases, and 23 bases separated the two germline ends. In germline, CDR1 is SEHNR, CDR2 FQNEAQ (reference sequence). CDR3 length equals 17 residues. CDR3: CASSRVNPHRGKDTQYF. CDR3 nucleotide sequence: TGTGCCAGCAGCCGAGTGAACCCACATAGGGGGAAAGATACGCAGTATTTT.